These T cell receptor beta chains were read from a single sample in a study of T cell responses to AZD1222 COVID-19 vaccine. This table comes from immunoSEQ multiplex PCR, and its TCRdb copy is limited to in-frame clones, with some not included. Of approximately 140,000 clones in the sample, under 95% were seen once. The specimen comprised peripheral blood, sampled on day 0 of AZD1222 vaccination. These receptors all stem from an adult in good health. Each CDR3 is given with its conserved first and last residue. The order of the fields is clone size, J gene, V gene, D gene, CDR3 protein, CDR3 DNA. The D gene is left open where the match is weak. Clone size, where shown, is once, few, many, or a class for clones that have expanded.

size: -; J: TRBJ1-3; V: TRBV2; D: -; CDR3: CASSEAGAGSGNTIYF; DNA: TGTGCCAGCAGTGAAGCGGGGGCCGGCTCTGGAAACACCATATATTTT
size: -; J: TRBJ2-7; V: TRBV15; D: -; CDR3: CATSAGSSYEQYF; DNA: TGTGCCACCAGCGCGGGGTCCAGCTACGAGCAGTACTTC
size: -; J: TRBJ1-2; V: TRBV19; D: -; CDR3: CASSSRGSNYGYTF; DNA: TGTGCCAGTAGTAGCCGGGGTTCTAACTATGGCTACACCTTC
size: -; J: TRBJ2-3; V: TRBV2; D: TRBD1; CDR3: CASRDRGTSTDTQYF; DNA: TGTGCCAGCAGGGACAGGGGAACTAGCACAGATACGCAGTATTTT
size: -; J: TRBJ2-3; V: TRBV5-4; D: -; CDR3: CASSPRTDTQYF; DNA: TGTGCCAGCAGCCCTCGTACAGATACGCAGTATTTT
size: -; J: TRBJ1-1; V: TRBV5-8; D: TRBD1; CDR3: CASSTTGYLEAFF; DNA: TGTGCCAGCAGCACGACAGGGTACTTAGAAGCTTTCTTT
size: once; J: TRBJ2-3; V: TRBV27; D: TRBD2; CDR3: CASSAKAGSTDTQYF; DNA: TGTGCCAGCAGTGCTAAAGCGGGAAGCACAGATACGCAGTATTTT
size: -; J: TRBJ2-5; V: TRBV27; D: -; CDR3: CASSLWGAETQYF; DNA: TGTGCCAGCAGTTTGTGGGGGGCAGAGACCCAGTACTTC
size: -; J: TRBJ1-2; V: TRBV27; D: -; CDR3: CASSLGRNYGYTF; DNA: TGTGCCAGCAGTTTAGGGAGGAACTATGGCTACACCTTC
size: -; J: TRBJ1-1; V: TRBV2; D: -; CDR3: CASSAFRGNTEAFF; DNA: TGTGCCAGCAGTGCATTTAGGGGAAACACTGAAGCTTTCTTT
size: -; J: TRBJ2-5; V: TRBV7-7; D: -; CDR3: CASSSRDTKCQGPGGTQYF; DNA: TGTGCTAGCAGCTCCCGGGACACGAAATGTCAGGGGCCTGGGGGAACCCAGTACTTC
size: once; J: TRBJ1-1; V: TRBV7-9; D: -; CDR3: CASSLSKTEAFF; DNA: TGTGCCAGCAGCTTGTCGAAGACTGAAGCTTTCTTT
size: -; J: TRBJ2-7; V: TRBV5-3; D: -; CDR3: CARSPGSPGTHGGGSRYEQYF; DNA: TGTGCCAGAAGCCCAGGGTCCCCCGGTACGCATGGGGGAGGAAGTCGCTACGAGCAGTACTTC
size: -; J: TRBJ1-1; V: TRBV7-8; D: TRBD1; CDR3: CASSLGDRATEAFF; DNA: TGTGCCAGCAGCTTAGGGGACAGGGCCACTGAAGCTTTCTTT
size: -; J: TRBJ2-5; V: TRBV12-5; D: -; CDR3: CASGLLTAEETQYF; DNA: TGTGCTAGTGGTTTGTTGACAGCAGAAGAGACCCAGTACTTC
size: -; J: TRBJ1-5; V: TRBV11-2; D: -; CDR3: CASSLVGGNQPQHF; DNA: TGTGCCAGCAGCTTAGTGGGGGGTAATCAGCCCCAGCATTTT
size: -; J: TRBJ2-7; V: TRBV10-3; D: TRBD1; CDR3: CAISDGTGGSYEQYF; DNA: TGTGCCATCAGTGATGGGACAGGGGGCAGCTACGAGCAGTACTTC
size: -; J: TRBJ2-4; V: TRBV7-6; D: -; CDR3: CASSKRTAYSDIQYF; DNA: TGTGCCAGCAGCAAACGGACAGCCTATTCGGACATTCAGTACTTC
size: -; J: TRBJ2-2; V: TRBV29-1; D: -; CDR3: CSVTRNTGELFF; DNA: TGCAGCGTCACACGAAACACCGGGGAGCTGTTTTTT
size: -; J: TRBJ2-1; V: TRBV7-9; D: -; CDR3: CASTSGVVGGEQFF; DNA: TGTGCCAGCACCTCAGGCGTCGTGGGGGGCGAGCAGTTCTTC
size: once; J: TRBJ1-4; V: TRBV5-5; D: -; CDR3: CASHLPSGEKLFF; DNA: TGTGCCAGCCACCTCCCGTCAGGCGAAAAACTGTTTTTT
size: -; J: TRBJ1-5; V: TRBV28; D: -; CDR3: CASSFGGPQHF; DNA: TGTGCCAGCAGTTTCGGAGGGCCCCAGCATTTT
size: -; J: TRBJ2-7; V: TRBV18; D: TRBD2; CDR3: CASSPVGEGGYEQYF; DNA: TGTGCCAGCTCACCTGTGGGGGAGGGTGGCTACGAGCAGTACTTC
size: few; J: TRBJ1-1; V: TRBV11-2; D: TRBD1; CDR3: CASSYPKSPGQGEAFF; DNA: TGTGCCAGCAGCTACCCAAAATCTCCGGGACAGGGGGAGGCTTTCTTT
size: -; J: TRBJ1-2; V: TRBV5-1; D: -; CDR3: CASSFGGGTPGYGYTF; DNA: TGCGCCAGCAGCTTTGGGGGGGGGACCCCGGGCTATGGCTACACCTTC
size: -; J: TRBJ2-2; V: TRBV27; D: -; CDR3: CASSLGTNTGELFF; DNA: TGTGCCAGCAGTTTAGGGACGAACACCGGGGAGCTGTTTTTT
size: many; J: TRBJ1-5; V: TRBV19; D: TRBD1; CDR3: CATTKQGGNQPQHF; DNA: TGTGCCACCACAAAACAGGGGGGCAATCAGCCCCAGCATTTT
size: -; J: TRBJ2-7; V: TRBV5-1; D: TRBD1; CDR3: CASSRDRVEQYF; DNA: TGCGCCAGCAGCCGAGACAGGGTCGAGCAGTACTTC
size: -; J: TRBJ1-5; V: TRBV7-8; D: -; CDR3: CASSLRAAPNQPQHF; DNA: TGTGCCAGCAGCTTAAGGGCAGCTCCTAATCAGCCCCAGCATTTT
size: -; J: TRBJ2-4; V: TRBV3-1/TRBV3-2; D: TRBD2; CDR3: CASSQGVGLAGAGTKNIQYF; DNA: TGTGCCAGCAGCCAAGGTGTAGGACTAGCGGGAGCTGGGACCAAAAACATTCAGTACTTC
size: -; J: TRBJ2-7; V: TRBV9; D: TRBD1; CDR3: CASSSGTGYEQYF; DNA: TGTGCCAGCAGTTCTGGGACAGGCTACGAGCAGTACTTC
size: -; J: TRBJ2-5; V: TRBV6-6; D: TRBD1; CDR3: CASQSQGVLETQYF; DNA: TGTGCCAGCCAAAGCCAGGGGGTACTGGAGACCCAGTACTTC
size: -; J: TRBJ1-1; V: TRBV6-4; D: TRBD1; CDR3: CASSGNRGTEAFF; DNA: TGTGCCAGCAGTGGTAACAGGGGCACTGAAGCTTTCTTT
size: -; J: TRBJ2-1; V: TRBV7-2; D: -; CDR3: CASSQGSNEQFF; DNA: TGTGCCAGCAGCCAGGGGTCCAATGAGCAGTTCTTC
size: few; J: TRBJ1-6; V: TRBV7-2; D: TRBD1; CDR3: CASSLRTGDNSPLHF; DNA: TGTGCCAGCAGCCTTAGGACAGGGGATAATTCACCCCTCCACTTT
size: -; J: TRBJ1-2; V: TRBV5-5; D: -; CDR3: CASSDNRYGYTF; DNA: TGTGCCAGCAGCGACAACCGCTATGGCTACACCTTC
size: -; J: TRBJ1-3; V: TRBV5-5; D: -; CDR3: CASSFGLYRSGNTIYF; DNA: TGTGCCAGCAGCTTTGGACTCTACCGCTCTGGAAACACCATATATTTT
size: -; J: TRBJ2-4; V: TRBV5-4; D: TRBD2; CDR3: CASSPGGAKNIQYF; DNA: TGTGCCAGCAGCCCGGGGGGGGCCAAAAACATTCAGTACTTC
size: once; J: TRBJ1-2; V: TRBV4-2; D: -; CDR3: CASSQGEQYYGYTF; DNA: TGTGCCAGCAGCCAAGGGGAGCAGTACTATGGCTACACCTTC
size: -; J: TRBJ1-4; V: TRBV7-2; D: -; CDR3: CASSAGTTNEKLFF; DNA: TGTGCCAGCAGCGCAGGGACAACTAATGAAAAACTGTTTTTT
size: -; J: TRBJ2-1; V: TRBV7-9; D: -; CDR3: CASSQAGDGEQFF; DNA: TGTGCCAGCAGCCAAGCTGGGGACGGGGAGCAGTTCTTC
size: once; J: TRBJ1-1; V: TRBV5-6; D: -; CDR3: CASSLYGGTPEAFF; DNA: TGTGCCAGCAGCTTGTACGGAGGCACACCTGAAGCTTTCTTT
size: -; J: TRBJ1-1; V: TRBV7-9; D: -; CDR3: CASSSRGSWTEAFF; DNA: TGTGCCAGCAGCTCACGAGGCTCGTGGACTGAAGCTTTCTTT
size: -; J: TRBJ2-5; V: TRBV6-5; D: -; CDR3: CASSYSTPRETQYF; DNA: TGTGCCAGCAGTTACTCAACGCCGAGGGAGACCCAGTACTTC
size: -; J: TRBJ1-1; V: TRBV5-8; D: -; CDR3: CASSLRGNTEAFF; DNA: TGTGCCAGCAGCTTGAGGGGGAACACTGAAGCTTTCTTT
size: -; J: TRBJ1-1; V: TRBV5-1; D: TRBD1; CDR3: CASSLATGLNTEAFF; DNA: TGCGCCAGCAGCTTGGCGACAGGGTTAAACACTGAAGCTTTCTTT
size: -; J: TRBJ1-2; V: TRBV28; D: -; CDR3: CASSSTTWGYTF; DNA: TGTGCCAGCAGTTCCACCACTTGGGGCTACACCTTC
size: -; J: TRBJ2-5; V: TRBV5-4; D: -; CDR3: CASSLTGGRETQYF; DNA: TGTGCCAGCAGCTTAACGGGGGGCAGAGAGACCCAGTACTTC
size: once; J: TRBJ2-2; V: TRBV7-9; D: TRBD2; CDR3: CASSLSLAGYTGELFF; DNA: TGTGCCAGCAGCTTAAGCCTAGCGGGGTACACCGGGGAGCTGTTTTTT
size: -; J: TRBJ1-1; V: TRBV6-1; D: -; CDR3: CASSDQVNTEAFF; DNA: TGTGCCAGCAGTGACCAGGTGAACACTGAAGCTTTCTTT
size: -; J: TRBJ1-2; V: TRBV4-1; D: -; CDR3: CASSQDHRFPYGYTF; DNA: TGCGCCAGCAGCCAAGACCATCGCTTCCCCTATGGCTACACCTTC
size: -; J: TRBJ1-4; V: TRBV5-1; D: TRBD1; CDR3: CASSSEGGGEKLFF; DNA: TGCGCCAGCAGCTCCGAAGGGGGCGGTGAAAAACTGTTTTTT